This T cell receptor beta chain was captured in a study of blood T cell repertoires in COVID-19. Whole-study context: The United States, Italy and Spain supplied acute and convalescent COVID-19 samples. Sources were T cells, B-cell-depleted T cells, or PBMCs; the material itself was cDNA or gDNA.

The germline gives CDR1 PRHDT, CDR2 FYEKMQ (reference sequence). V lost 5 bases to trimming and J lost 2 bases; unmatched junction nucleotides: 11. CDR3 size: 16 residues. In the original processing: Estimation of nucleated cell counts was performed using reference gene primer amplification. Measured with immunoSEQ multiplex PCR; TCRdb has only the in-frame clones, and not every one. The V and J calls and clone size come from that table; D and trimming were worked out from the DNA. The sample comprises some 200,000 clones, around 85% of which are singletons, and over 2% rests with the top ten. The receptor was isolated from a woman between 45 and 65 years old with acute or convalescent COVID-19. Sequences were obtained from peripheral blood. The chain couples TRBV13 to TRBJ2-7; 8 nucleotides align to TRBD2. The CDR3 region has the DNA TGTGCCAGCAGCCCGCTTAGGGCGGGGGGAGCCTACGAGCAGTACTTC. This sequence encodes CASSPLRAGGAYEQYF.